This T cell receptor (beta chain) was captured by sequencing in a study of Ad26.COV2.S vaccination and SARS-CoV-2 variants. Across the whole study: The COV1001 Ad26.COV2.S trial arm included the donor.

Study-level findings and limits: In TCR breadth and depth analyses, total T cell responses may have been underestimated. Similar non-spike TCR breadth was seen in vaccine and placebo recipients.

As to this clone: Its target is not known.

Clones were read by immunoSEQ multiplex PCR, and TCRdb kept only the in-frame ones, dropping some. In the table there are roughly 350,000 clones, around 90% of which are singletons. V shed 1 base and J 5 bases; nucleotides not matched to a gene: 15. The CDR3 is 18 amino acids. CDR1 and CDR2 (germline): SGDLS, YYNGEE. Treatment given: 15 to 20 received Ad26.COV2.S at low or high dose, single or two shots; about 5 received placebo; per-sample allocation not given. Day 63 following the first vaccine or placebo injection was when the samples were taken. This material consisted of peripheral blood, taken in a trial of Ad26.COV2.S vaccine versus placebo. This sequence was found in a person between 18 and 59 years old who received the Ad26.COV2.S COVID-19 vaccine or a placebo. This sequence joins TRBV9 and TRBJ1-2; 9 bases are a match to TRBD1. Here the CDR3 reads CASSVRGQGGTYAYGYTF. The CDR3 bases are TGTGCCAGCAGCGTAAGGGGACAGGGAGGAACTTACGCGTATGGCTACACCTTC.